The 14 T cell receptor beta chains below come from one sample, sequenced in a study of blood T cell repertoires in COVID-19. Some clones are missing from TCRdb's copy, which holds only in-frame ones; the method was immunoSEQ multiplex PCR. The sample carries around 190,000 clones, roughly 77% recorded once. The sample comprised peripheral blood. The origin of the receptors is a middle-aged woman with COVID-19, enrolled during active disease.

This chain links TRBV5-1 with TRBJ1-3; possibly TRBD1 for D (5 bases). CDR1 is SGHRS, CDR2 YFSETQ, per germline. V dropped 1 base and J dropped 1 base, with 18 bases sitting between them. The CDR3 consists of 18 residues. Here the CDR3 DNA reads TGCGCCAGCAGCTTGCCTCCTCGGGGGGGTAGGTCTGGAAACACCATATATTTT. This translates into CASSLPPRGGRSGNTIYF.

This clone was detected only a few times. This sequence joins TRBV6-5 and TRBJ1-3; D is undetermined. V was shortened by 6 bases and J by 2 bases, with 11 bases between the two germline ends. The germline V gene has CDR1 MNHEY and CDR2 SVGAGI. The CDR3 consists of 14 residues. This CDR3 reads CASRPDGAGNTIYF. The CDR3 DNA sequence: TGTGCCAGCAGACCCGATGGAGCTGGAAACACCATATATTTT.

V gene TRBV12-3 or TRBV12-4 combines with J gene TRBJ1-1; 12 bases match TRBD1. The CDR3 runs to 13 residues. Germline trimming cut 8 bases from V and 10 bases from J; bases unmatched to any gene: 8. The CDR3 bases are TGTGCCAGCGCCCGGGACAGGGGGCGCGTAGCTTTCTTT. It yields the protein CASARDRGRVAFF.

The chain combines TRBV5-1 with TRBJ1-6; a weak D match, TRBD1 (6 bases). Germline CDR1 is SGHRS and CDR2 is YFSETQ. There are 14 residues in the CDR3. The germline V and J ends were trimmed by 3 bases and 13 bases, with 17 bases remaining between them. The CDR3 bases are TGCGCCAGCAGCTCGACAGGCTGGGAAAGCCCCCTCCACTTT. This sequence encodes CASSSTGWESPLHF.

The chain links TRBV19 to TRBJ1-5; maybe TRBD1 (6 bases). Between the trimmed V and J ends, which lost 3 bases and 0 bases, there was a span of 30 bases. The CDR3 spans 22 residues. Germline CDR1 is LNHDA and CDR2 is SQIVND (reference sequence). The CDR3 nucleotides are TGTGCCAGTAGTATGGGAGGTTGGGGGGGCACTGGGTCAGTGGATAGCAATCAGCCCCAGCATTTT. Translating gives CASSMGGWGGTGSVDSNQPQHF.

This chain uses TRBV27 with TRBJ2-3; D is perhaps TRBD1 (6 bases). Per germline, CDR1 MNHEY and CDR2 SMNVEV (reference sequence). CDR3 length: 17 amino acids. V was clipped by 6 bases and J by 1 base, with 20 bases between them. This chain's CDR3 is CASRPSSRGIGTDTQYF. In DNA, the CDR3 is TGTGCCAGCAGACCGAGCAGCAGGGGAATTGGCACAGATACGCAGTATTTT.

The CDR3 nucleotides read TGTGCCAGCAGCTTTTATGACAGCTACGAGCAGTACTTC. This encodes CASSFYDSYEQYF. V gene TRBV5-4 combines with J gene TRBJ2-7; D possibly corresponds to TRBD1 (5 bases). In germline, CDR1 is SGHNT, CDR2 YYREEE (reference sequence). Trimming removed 2 bases at V and 3 bases at J, with 9 bases between. The CDR3 extends over 13 amino acids.

The DNA for the CDR3 is TGTGCCAGCAGCCCGACGGGAATCTTTTTGGAGCAGTACTTC. Protein: CASSPTGIFLEQYF. The chain employs TRBV9 and TRBJ2-7; the D gene is possibly TRBD2 (5 bases). Between the trimmed V and J ends, which lost 4 bases and 7 bases, there was a span of 18 bases. The CDR3 length is 14 residues. The V gene's germline CDR1 is SGDLS and CDR2 YYNGEE.

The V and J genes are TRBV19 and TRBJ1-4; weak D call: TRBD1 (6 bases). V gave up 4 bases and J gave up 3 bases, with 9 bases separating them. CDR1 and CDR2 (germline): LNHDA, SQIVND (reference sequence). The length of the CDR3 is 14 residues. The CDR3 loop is CASSTGTPNEKLFF. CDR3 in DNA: TGTGCCAGTAGTACCGGGACACCTAATGAAAAACTGTTTTTT. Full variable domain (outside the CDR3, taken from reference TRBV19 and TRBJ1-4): DGGITQSPKYLFRKEGQNVTLSCEQNLNHDAMYWYRQDPGQGLRLIYYSQIVNDFQKGDIAEGYSVSREKKESFPLTVTSAQKNPTAFYLCASSTGTPNEKLFFGSGTQLSVL.

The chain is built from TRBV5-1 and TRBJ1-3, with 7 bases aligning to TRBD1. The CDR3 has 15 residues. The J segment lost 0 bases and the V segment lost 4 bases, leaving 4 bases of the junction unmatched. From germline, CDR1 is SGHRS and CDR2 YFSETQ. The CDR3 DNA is TGCGCCAGCAGCCAGGGGACAGACTCTGGAAACACCATATATTTT. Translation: CASSQGTDSGNTIYF.

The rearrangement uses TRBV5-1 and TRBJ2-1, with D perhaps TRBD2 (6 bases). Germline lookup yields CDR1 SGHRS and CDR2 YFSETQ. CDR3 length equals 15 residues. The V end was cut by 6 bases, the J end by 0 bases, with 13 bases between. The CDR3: CASTSGGVSYNEQFF. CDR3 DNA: TGCGCCAGCACCTCCGGCGGGGTCTCCTACAATGAGCAGTTCTTC.

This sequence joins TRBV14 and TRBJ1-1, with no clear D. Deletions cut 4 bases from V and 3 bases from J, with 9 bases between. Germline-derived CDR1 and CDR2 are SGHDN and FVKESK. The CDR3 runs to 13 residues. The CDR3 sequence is CASSLVEDTEAFF. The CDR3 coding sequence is TGTGCCAGCAGCCTAGTAGAAGACACTGAAGCTTTCTTT.

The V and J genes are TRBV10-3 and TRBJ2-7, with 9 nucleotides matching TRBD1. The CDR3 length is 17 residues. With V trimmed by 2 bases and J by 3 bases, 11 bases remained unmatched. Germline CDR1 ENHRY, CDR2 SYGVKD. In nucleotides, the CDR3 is TGTGCCATCAGTGAGGCAAACCTTTGGACAGGGGTCTACGAGCAGTACTTC. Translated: CAISEANLWTGVYEQYF.

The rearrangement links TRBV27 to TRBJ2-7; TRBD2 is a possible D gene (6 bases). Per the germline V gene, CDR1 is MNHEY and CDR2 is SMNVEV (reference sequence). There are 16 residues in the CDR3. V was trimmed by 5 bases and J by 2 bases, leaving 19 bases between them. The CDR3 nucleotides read TGTGCCAGCAGTGGTATCCTAGCGAAAGACACCTACGAGCAGTACTTC. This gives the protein CASSGILAKDTYEQYF.